This T cell receptor (beta chain) was identified during a study of cytomegalovirus exposure and HLA in healthy donors. Across the whole study: A prior study identified approximately 120 million unique TCR beta sequences from roughly 180 million T cells. In an early release, HLA-typed donors contributed approximately 82 million unique TCR sequences. Researchers found that under 90% of just under 400 genotyped donors fell within the Caucasian-associated ancestry cluster.

In regard to this clone: The antigen is unknown.

Study-wide findings and caveats: Later on, an analysis found that several of the most significant clusters appeared to be linked to common viral pathogens, which included parvovirus B19.

Primers for the PCR totalled 60 Vbeta and 13 Jbeta. Assay: immunoSEQ multiplex PCR; the TCRdb copy retains only in-frame clones and omits some. The repertoire has approximately 120,000 clones, about four fifths of them found once; the top ten carry approximately 3.5%. The sample consisted of PBMCs. This sequence was found in a woman aged 40 to 50 in good health and CMV-seropositive.

CDR3 loop: CASSEGLSSYEQYF. In DNA form, the CDR3 reads TGCGCCAGCAGTGAGGGGCTCAGCTCCTACGAGCAGTACTTC. The V call is TRBV10-2, the J call TRBJ2-7; D gene uncertain. Trimming stripped 2 bases from V and 0 bases from J, with 8 bases between. This CDR3 spans 14 amino acids. The germline V gene has CDR1 WSHSY and CDR2 SAAADI.